The present entry profiles one TCR beta chain with its context. This entry belongs to a study of blood T cell repertoires in COVID-19. Study context: The United States, Italy and Spain were the sources of the acute and convalescent COVID-19 samples. T cells, B-cell-depleted T cells, or PBMCs provided the cDNA or gDNA that served as material.

Germline V lookup: CDR1 SGHRS, CDR2 YFSETQ. The CDR3 spans 15 residues. J lost 4 bases, V lost 0 bases, and 1 base had no gene match. Repertoires were generated with immunoSEQ multiplex PCR, while TCRdb's copy carries only in-frame clones and drops some. The sample lists under 90,000 clones; 75% to 90% were seen once. The specimen sequenced was peripheral blood. This TCR was recovered from a woman older than 75 with active or convalescent COVID-19. This chain joins TRBV5-1 and TRBJ1-5, with 10 positions matching TRBD1. CDR3: CASSLGTGGNQPQHF. CDR3 bases: TGCGCCAGCAGCTTGGGGACAGGGGGAAATCAGCCCCAGCATTTT.